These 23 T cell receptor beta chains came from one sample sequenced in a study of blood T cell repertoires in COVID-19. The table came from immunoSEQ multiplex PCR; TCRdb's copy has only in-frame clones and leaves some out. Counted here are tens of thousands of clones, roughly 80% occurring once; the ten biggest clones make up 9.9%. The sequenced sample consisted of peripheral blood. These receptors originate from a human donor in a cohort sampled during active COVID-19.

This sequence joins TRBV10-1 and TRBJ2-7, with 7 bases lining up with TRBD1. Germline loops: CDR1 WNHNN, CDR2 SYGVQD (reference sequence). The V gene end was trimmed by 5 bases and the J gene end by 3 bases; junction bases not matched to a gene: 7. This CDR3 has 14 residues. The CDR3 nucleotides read TGCGCCAGCAGTCCCACAGGGGCGTTCTACGAGCAGTACTTC. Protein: CASSPTGAFYEQYF.

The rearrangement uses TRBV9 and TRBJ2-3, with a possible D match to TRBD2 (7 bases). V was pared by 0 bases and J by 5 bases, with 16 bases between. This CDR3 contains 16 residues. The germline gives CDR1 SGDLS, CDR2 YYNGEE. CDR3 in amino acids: CASSVVPGGGGDTQYF. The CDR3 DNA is TGTGCCAGCAGCGTAGTCCCGGGGGGAGGGGGAGATACGCAGTATTTT.

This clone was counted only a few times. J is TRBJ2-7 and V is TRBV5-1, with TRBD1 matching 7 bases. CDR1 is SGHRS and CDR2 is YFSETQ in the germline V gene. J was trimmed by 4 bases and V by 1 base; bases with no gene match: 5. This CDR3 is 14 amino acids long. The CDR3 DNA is TGCGCCAGCAGCTTGACTGGGACAGCATACGAGCAGTACTTC. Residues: CASSLTGTAYEQYF. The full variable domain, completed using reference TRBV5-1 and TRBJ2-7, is KAGVTQTPRYLIKTRGQQVTLSCSPISGHRSVSWYQQTPGQGLQFLFEYFSETQRNKGNFPGRFSGRQFSNSRSEMNVSTLELGDSALYLCASSLTGTAYEQYFGPGTRLTVT.

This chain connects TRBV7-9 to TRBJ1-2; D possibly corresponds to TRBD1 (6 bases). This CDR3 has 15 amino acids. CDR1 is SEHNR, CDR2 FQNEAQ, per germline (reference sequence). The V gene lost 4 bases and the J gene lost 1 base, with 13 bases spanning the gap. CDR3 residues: CASSYLGADNYGYTF. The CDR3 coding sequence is TGTGCCAGCAGCTATCTGGGGGCGGATAACTATGGCTACACCTTC.

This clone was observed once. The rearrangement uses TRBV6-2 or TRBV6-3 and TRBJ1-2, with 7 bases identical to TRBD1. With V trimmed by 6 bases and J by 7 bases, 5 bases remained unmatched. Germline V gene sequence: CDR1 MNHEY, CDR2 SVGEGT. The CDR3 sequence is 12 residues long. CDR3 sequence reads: CASSQQGPGYTF. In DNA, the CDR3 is TGTGCCAGCAGCCAACAGGGGCCTGGCTACACCTTC.

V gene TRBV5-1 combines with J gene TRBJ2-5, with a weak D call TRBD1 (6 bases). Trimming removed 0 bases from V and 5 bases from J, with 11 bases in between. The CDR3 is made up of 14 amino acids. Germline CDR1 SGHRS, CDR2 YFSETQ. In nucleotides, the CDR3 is TGCGCCAGCAGCTTGGCTGGGGGCGGGGAGACCCAGTACTTC. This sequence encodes CASSLAGGGETQYF. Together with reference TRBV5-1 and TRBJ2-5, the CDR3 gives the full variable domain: KAGVTQTPRYLIKTRGQQVTLSCSPISGHRSVSWYQQTPGQGLQFLFEYFSETQRNKGNFPGRFSGRQFSNSRSEMNVSTLELGDSALYLCASSLAGGGETQYFGPGTRLLVL.

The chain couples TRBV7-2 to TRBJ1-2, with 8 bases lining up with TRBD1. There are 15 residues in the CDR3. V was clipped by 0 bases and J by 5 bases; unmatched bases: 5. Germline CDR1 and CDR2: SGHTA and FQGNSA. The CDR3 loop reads CASSLAQGAPYGYTF. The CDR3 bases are TGTGCCAGCAGCTTAGCCCAGGGGGCTCCGTATGGCTACACCTTC.

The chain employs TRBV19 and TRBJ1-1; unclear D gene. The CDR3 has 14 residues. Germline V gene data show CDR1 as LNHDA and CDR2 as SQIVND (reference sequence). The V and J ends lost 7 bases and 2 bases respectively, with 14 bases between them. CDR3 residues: CASTPPRQNTEAFF. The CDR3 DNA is TGTGCCAGTACCCCCCCCAGGCAAAACACTGAAGCTTTCTTT.

The CDR3 region is CASSVDAFGNTGELFF. The DNA for the CDR3 is TGTGCCAGCAGCGTAGACGCGTTTGGGAACACCGGGGAGCTGTTTTTT. V usage is TRBV9 and J usage is TRBJ2-2; D is unclear. Trimming took off 0 bases at V and 1 base at J, with 10 bases between the two ends. The CDR3 has 16 amino acids. Germline loops: CDR1 SGDLS, CDR2 YYNGEE.

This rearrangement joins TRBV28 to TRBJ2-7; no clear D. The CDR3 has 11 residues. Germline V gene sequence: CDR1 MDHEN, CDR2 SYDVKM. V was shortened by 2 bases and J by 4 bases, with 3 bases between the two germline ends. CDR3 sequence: CASSLRYEQYF. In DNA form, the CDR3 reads TGTGCCAGCAGTTTACGGTACGAGCAGTACTTC.

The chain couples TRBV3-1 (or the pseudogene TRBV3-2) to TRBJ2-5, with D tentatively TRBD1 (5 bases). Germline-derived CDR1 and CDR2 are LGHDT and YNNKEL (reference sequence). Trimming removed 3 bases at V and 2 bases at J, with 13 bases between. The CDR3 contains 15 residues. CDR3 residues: CASSHLSGPQETQYF. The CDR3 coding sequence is TGTGCCAGCAGCCATCTGTCAGGGCCACAAGAGACCCAGTACTTC.

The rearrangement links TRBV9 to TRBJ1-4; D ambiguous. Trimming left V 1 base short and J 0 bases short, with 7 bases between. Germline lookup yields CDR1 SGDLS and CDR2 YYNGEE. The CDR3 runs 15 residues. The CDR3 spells CASSVSAATNEKLFF. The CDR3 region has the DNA TGTGCCAGCAGCGTAAGCGCCGCAACTAATGAAAAACTGTTTTTT.

CDR3 loop: CASSYSQGGEKLFF. CDR3 sequence (DNA): TGTGCCAGCAGTTACTCCCAGGGTGGTGAAAAACTGTTTTTT. V is TRBV6-2 or TRBV6-3 and J is TRBJ1-4; the D gene is possibly TRBD1 (5 bases). Germline CDR1 and CDR2: MNHEY and SVGEGT. This CDR3 spans 14 amino acids. The germline V and J ends were trimmed by 0 bases and 7 bases, with 9 bases remaining between them.

CDR3 DNA sequence: TGCGCCAGCAGCTTGGGACTCAGGGTAGGCGAAAAACTGTTTTTT. Translation: CASSLGLRVGEKLFF. The V gene is TRBV5-1, the J gene TRBJ1-4; tentative D call: TRBD1 (5 bases). Trimming removed 0 bases at V and 8 bases at J, with 14 bases between. The CDR3 totals 15 residues. Looked up from germline, CDR1 is SGHRS and CDR2 is YFSETQ.

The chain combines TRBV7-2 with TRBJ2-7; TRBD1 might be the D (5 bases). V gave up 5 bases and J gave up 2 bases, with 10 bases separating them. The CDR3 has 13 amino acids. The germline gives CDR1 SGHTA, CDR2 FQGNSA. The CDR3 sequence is CASSTRQTYEQYF. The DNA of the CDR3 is TGTGCCAGCAGCACACGACAGACCTACGAGCAGTACTTC.

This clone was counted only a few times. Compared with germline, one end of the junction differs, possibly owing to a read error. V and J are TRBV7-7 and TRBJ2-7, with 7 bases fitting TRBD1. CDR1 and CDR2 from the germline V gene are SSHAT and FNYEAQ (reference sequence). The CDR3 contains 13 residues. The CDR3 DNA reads TGTGCTAGCAGCCCGGGGACAGACTACGAGCAGTACTTC. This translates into CASSPGTDYEQYF.

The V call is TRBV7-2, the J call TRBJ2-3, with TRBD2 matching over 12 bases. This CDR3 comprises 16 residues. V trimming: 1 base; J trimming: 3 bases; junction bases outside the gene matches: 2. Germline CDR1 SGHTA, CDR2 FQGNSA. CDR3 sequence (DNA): TGTGCCAGCAGCTTAGGGACTAGCGGGATAACAGATACGCAGTATTTT. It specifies CASSLGTSGITDTQYF.

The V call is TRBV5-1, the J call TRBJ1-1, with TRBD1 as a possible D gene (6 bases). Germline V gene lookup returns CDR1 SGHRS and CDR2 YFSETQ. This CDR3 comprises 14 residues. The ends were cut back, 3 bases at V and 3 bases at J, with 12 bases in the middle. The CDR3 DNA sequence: TGCGCCAGCAGCTCCCTAGGGGGGGACACTGAAGCTTTCTTT. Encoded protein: CASSSLGGDTEAFF. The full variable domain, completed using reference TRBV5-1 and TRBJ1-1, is KAGVTQTPRYLIKTRGQQVTLSCSPISGHRSVSWYQQTPGQGLQFLFEYFSETQRNKGNFPGRFSGRQFSNSRSEMNVSTLELGDSALYLCASSSLGGDTEAFFGQGTRLTVV.

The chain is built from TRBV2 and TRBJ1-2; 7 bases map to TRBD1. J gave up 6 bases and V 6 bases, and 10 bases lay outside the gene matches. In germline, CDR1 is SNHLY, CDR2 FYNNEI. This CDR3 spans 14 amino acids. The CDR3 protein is CASREDRWGDGYTF. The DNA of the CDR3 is TGTGCCAGCAGGGAGGACAGGTGGGGTGATGGCTACACCTTC.

CDR3 coding DNA: TGTGCCAGCAGCTTAGTGTTGGCAGGGGGAGAAGCTTTCTTT. The encoded protein is CASSLVLAGGEAFF. The genes are TRBV7-6 and TRBJ1-1; 7 positions agree with TRBD1. Germline CDR1 SGHVS, CDR2 FNYEAQ. This CDR3 contains 14 residues. The ends lost 1 base at V and 8 bases at J; junction bases unmatched: 7. The complete variable domain, with remaining parts taken from reference TRBV7-6 and TRBJ1-1, reads GAGVSQSPRYKVTKRGQDVALRCDPISGHVSLYWYRQALGQGPEFLTYFNYEAQQDKSGLPNDRFSAERPEGSISTLTIQRTEQRDSAMYRCASSLVLAGGEAFFGQGTRLTVV.

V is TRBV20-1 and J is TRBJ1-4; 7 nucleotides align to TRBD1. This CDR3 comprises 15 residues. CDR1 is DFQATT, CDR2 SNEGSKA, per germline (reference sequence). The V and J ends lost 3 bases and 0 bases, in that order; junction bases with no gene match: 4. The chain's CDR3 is CSASGGTATNEKLFF. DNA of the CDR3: TGCAGTGCTAGTGGTGGGACAGCAACTAATGAAAAACTGTTTTTT.

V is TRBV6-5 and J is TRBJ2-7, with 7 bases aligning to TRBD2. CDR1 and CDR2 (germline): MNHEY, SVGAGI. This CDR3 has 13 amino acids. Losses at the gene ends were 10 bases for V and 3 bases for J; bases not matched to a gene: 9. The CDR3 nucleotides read TGTGCCATACTGGGACTATCTTACTACGAGCAGTACTTC. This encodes CAILGLSYYEQYF.

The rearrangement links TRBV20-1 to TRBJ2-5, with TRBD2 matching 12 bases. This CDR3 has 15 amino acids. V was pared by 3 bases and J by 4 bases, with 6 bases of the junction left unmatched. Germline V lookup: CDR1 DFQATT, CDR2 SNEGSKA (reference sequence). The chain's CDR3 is CSASDASGGGETQYF. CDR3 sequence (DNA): TGCAGTGCTAGTGACGCTAGCGGGGGGGGAGAGACCCAGTACTTC.